This passage covers 32 T cell receptor beta chains from one sample sequenced in a study of T cell repertoires in cytomegalovirus infection. TCRdb processed the reads anew with MiXCR; each CDR3 protein has one entry. The table has about half a million distinct CDR3 sequences, roughly 43% seen once. These receptors lack a known antigen. This specimen consisted of cultured PBMCs, obtained from culture after CMV antigen stimulation. These receptors originate from a human donor in good health (CMV status not recorded). Some clones in this sample may be carry-over from other donors' samples.

This clonotype has a handful of counts. This chain uses TRBV6-1 with TRBJ2-7; 12 bases are shared with TRBD2. Trimming at V came to 3 bases and at J to 2 bases, leaving 5 bases not matched to a gene. Germline CDR1 and CDR2: MNHNS and SASEGT. This CDR3 contains 16 residues. CDR3 protein: CASSDGRLAGAYEQYF. The DNA of the CDR3 is TGTGCCAGCAGTGATGGGAGACTAGCGGGAGCCTACGAGCAGTACTTC.

This clonotype showed up many times. The chain couples TRBV7-8 to TRBJ2-1; D possibly corresponds to TRBD1 (5 bases). The CDR3 consists of 12 residues. CDR1 is SGHVS and CDR2 is FQNEAQ in the germline V gene. V lost 5 bases and J lost 7, with 9 bases in between. The CDR3 sequence: CASSRPGNEQFF. DNA for the CDR3: TGTGCCAGCAGCCGCCCAGGGAATGAGCAGTTCTTC.

The genes are TRBV5-4 and TRBJ1-6; unclear D gene. This CDR3 spans 11 amino acids. Germline V gene lookup returns CDR1 SGHNT and CDR2 YYREEE (reference sequence). Trimming removed 3 bases at V and 13 bases at J, with 8 bases between. This CDR3 reads CASSSDGPLHF. The DNA of the CDR3 is TGTGCCAGCAGCTCGGACGGGCCCCTCCACTTT.

This clonotype showed up many times. The chain recombines TRBV7-2 with TRBJ1-2; 7 bases agree with TRBD1. Germline-derived CDR1 and CDR2 are SGHTA and FQGNSA. V lost 5 bases, J lost 0 bases, and 9 bases stayed unmatched. This CDR3 region has 16 residues. CDR3 nucleotides: TGTGCCAGCAGCGACAGCAGACAGGGTCCTAACTATGGCTACACCTTC. It codes for CASSDSRQGPNYGYTF.

The chain carries TRBV7-8 and TRBJ1-6, with 9 bases fitting TRBD1. There are 19 residues in the CDR3. The V gene end was trimmed by 5 bases and the J gene end by 7 bases; junction bases not matched to a gene: 18. In germline, CDR1 is SGHVS, CDR2 FQNEAQ. The CDR3 is CASSPWRTPGTGLNSPLHF. CDR3 sequence (DNA): TGTGCCAGCAGCCCGTGGAGAACTCCCGGGACAGGGTTGAATTCACCCCTCCACTTT.

V and J are TRBV10-3 and TRBJ2-7, with 9 positions matching TRBD2. CDR3 length: 16 amino acids. Germline CDR1 ENHRY, CDR2 SYGVKD. V was pared by 0 bases and J by 5 bases, with 8 bases of the junction left unmatched. CDR3 nucleotide sequence: TGTGCCATCAGTGAGTCCCGCGGGAGGGCCGGGGACGAGCAGTACTTC. The encoded protein is CAISESRGRAGDEQYF.

The chain has TRBV19 and TRBJ1-5; 8 bases align to TRBD1. The CDR3 spans 14 residues. Per germline, CDR1 LNHDA and CDR2 SQIVND (reference sequence). With 8 bases clipped from V and 5 bases from J, the junction kept 8 bases outside the gene matches. The chain's CDR3 is CASRTGSGDQPQHF. CDR3 coding DNA: TGTGCCAGTCGGACAGGGTCGGGCGATCAGCCCCAGCATTTT.

The chain carries TRBV7-2 and TRBJ1-6; D perhaps matches TRBD1 (5 bases). The CDR3 totals 17 residues. Trimming shortened V by 5 bases and J by 0 bases, and 14 bases separated the two germline ends. Germline V gene data show CDR1 as SGHTA and CDR2 as FQGNSA. The CDR3 reads CASSLTGGYSYNSPLHF. The CDR3 nucleotides read TGTGCCAGCAGCCTGACCGGGGGTTACTCCTATAATTCACCCCTCCACTTT.

V gene TRBV7-8 combines with J gene TRBJ2-7; no firm D call. The CDR3 contains 12 residues. Trimming cost V 3 bases and J 3 bases, with 6 bases left between them. Germline V gene sequence: CDR1 SGHVS, CDR2 FQNEAQ. The CDR3 DNA is TGTGCCAGCAGCTTTTTTTACTACGAGCAGTACTTC. This encodes CASSFFYYEQYF.

This chain joins TRBV10-3 and TRBJ1-2; D remains unclear. The V gene lost 4 bases and the J gene lost 5 bases, with 11 bases spanning the gap. Germline V gives CDR1 ENHRY, CDR2 SYGVKD. The CDR3 runs to 13 residues. The CDR3 DNA sequence: TGTGCCATCAGTGGAGGCCCAGAATATGGCTACACCTTC. It is translated as CAISGGPEYGYTF.

This clonotype was seen only a few times. This rearrangement joins TRBV7-2 to TRBJ1-4; 9 bases fit TRBD1. V gave up 4 bases and J gave up 8 bases; unmatched junction bases: 8. Germline CDR1 reads SGHTA; CDR2 reads FQGNSA. The CDR3 loop spans 15 amino acids. The chain's CDR3 is CASSSQGQGGEKLFF. The CDR3 coding sequence is TGTGCCAGCAGCTCCCAGGGACAGGGTGGGGAAAAACTGTTTTTT. The full variable domain, rest sourced from reference TRBV7-2 and TRBJ1-4, is GAGVSQSPSNKVTEKGKDVELRCDPISGHTALYWYRQSLGQGLEFLIYFQGNSAPDKSGLPSDRFSAERTGGSVSTLTIQRTQQEDSAVYLCASSSQGQGGEKLFFGSGTQLSVL.

The V call is TRBV7-2, the J call TRBJ1-5; D is uncertain. V lost 5 bases and J lost 2, with 19 bases in between. The CDR3 is made up of 17 amino acids. Germline assignment: CDR1 SGHTA and CDR2 FQGNSA. The CDR3 here is CASSREVLEFGNQPQHF. In DNA form, the CDR3 reads TGTGCCAGCAGCCGAGAGGTCTTGGAGTTCGGCAATCAGCCCCAGCATTTT.

This clonotype was recorded a few times. The chain is built from TRBV5-4 and TRBJ2-3, with TRBD2 as a possible D gene (6 bases). Germline values: CDR1 SGHNT, CDR2 YYREEE (reference sequence). V lost 7 bases and J 0 bases, leaving 12 bases between the germline ends. The CDR3 has 14 residues. The DNA for the CDR3 is TGTGCCAGCCGACGGGGGACTAGCACAGATACGCAGTATTTT. Translation: CASRRGTSTDTQYF.

The rearrangement uses TRBV7-9 and TRBJ2-1, with D perhaps TRBD1 or TRBD2 (5 bases each). Germline V gives CDR1 SEHNR, CDR2 FQNEAQ (reference sequence). This CDR3 is 15 amino acids long. The V end was cut by 5 bases, the J end by 10 bases, with 21 bases between. The CDR3 bases are TGTGCCAGCAGCCTCCCCCGGGACCCCTTCGGCGAGCAGTTCTTC. Amino acid sequence: CASSLPRDPFGEQFF.

V is TRBV27 and J is TRBJ2-3, with 11 positions matching TRBD2. The J segment lost 4 bases and the V segment lost 3 bases, leaving 9 bases of the junction unmatched. Germline CDR1 MNHEY, CDR2 SMNVEV (reference sequence). The CDR3 covers 17 residues. In nucleotides, the CDR3 is TGTGCCAGCAGTTTTCCCTCACTAGCGGGAGCAGCAGATACGCAGTATTTT. This sequence encodes CASSFPSLAGAADTQYF.

This rearrangement joins TRBV5-1 to TRBJ2-1, with 14 positions matching TRBD2. The junction had 4 bases not matched to a gene; V was cut back by 6 bases and J by 8 bases. The V gene's germline CDR1 is SGHRS and CDR2 YFSETQ. The CDR3 length is 14 residues. CDR3 in amino acids: CASTGLAGGYEQFF. The CDR3 DNA reads as TGCGCCAGCACCGGACTAGCGGGGGGCTATGAGCAGTTCTTC. The whole variable domain, remainder taken from reference TRBV5-1 and TRBJ2-1, is KAGVTQTPRYLIKTRGQQVTLSCSPISGHRSVSWYQQTPGQGLQFLFEYFSETQRNKGNFPGRFSGRQFSNSRSEMNVSTLELGDSALYLCASTGLAGGYEQFFGPGTRLTVL.

This chain links TRBV2 with TRBJ1-2; D is ambiguous. Trimming stripped 8 bases from V and 3 bases from J, with 16 bases between. Germline V gene data show CDR1 as SNHLY and CDR2 as FYNNEI. The CDR3 spans 14 residues. This chain's CDR3 is CASYTARSYYGYTF. The CDR3 DNA sequence: TGTGCCAGCTATACCGCCCGGAGCTACTATGGCTACACCTTC.

This clonotype was detected only a few times. The chain recombines TRBV7-7 with TRBJ2-5; D is possibly TRBD1 (5 bases). Looked up from germline, CDR1 is SSHAT and CDR2 is FNYEAQ (reference sequence). The CDR3 consists of 17 residues. V was pared by 2 bases and J by 5 bases, with 21 bases between. CDR3 coding DNA: TGTGCCAGCAGCTTAACTGTCGGTTCAGGGCTCGGGGAGACCCAGTACTTC. This encodes CASSLTVGSGLGETQYF.

J is TRBJ2-7 and V is TRBV20-1; 10 bases are shared with TRBD2. Germline V gene data show CDR1 as DFQATT and CDR2 as SNEGSKA (reference sequence). Trimming at V came to 5 bases and at J to 2 bases, leaving 6 bases not matched to a gene. The CDR3 has 14 residues. The CDR3: CSAAGTSVTYEQYF. The DNA for the CDR3 is TGCAGTGCTGCCGGGACTAGCGTAACCTACGAGCAGTACTTC.

The chain employs TRBV7-2 and TRBJ2-1, with TRBD2 matching over 12 bases. Trimming removed 8 bases from V and 2 bases from J; junction bases left unmatched: 10. This CDR3 has 17 residues. Germline loops: CDR1 SGHTA, CDR2 FQGNSA. CDR3 coding DNA: TGTGCCAGCGGAAGACTAGCGGGGGCCCAGCCCTACAATGAGCAGTTCTTC. Its translation: CASGRLAGAQPYNEQFF.

The chain links TRBV12-3 or TRBV12-4 to TRBJ1-1; D is unresolved. Trimming removed 3 bases at V and 7 bases at J, with 9 bases between. This CDR3 region has 12 residues. The CDR3 loop is CASSFLGSEAFF. The CDR3 DNA follows: TGTGCCAGCAGTTTCTTGGGCAGTGAAGCTTTCTTT.

J is TRBJ2-3 and V is TRBV6-2 or TRBV6-3, with 7 nucleotides matching TRBD2. Germline-derived CDR1 and CDR2 are MNHEY and SVGEGT. This CDR3 contains 16 residues. J gave up 4 bases and V 1 base, and 8 bases lay outside the gene matches. This chain's CDR3 is CASSYWAGEAADTQYF. For the CDR3, the DNA is TGTGCCAGCAGTTACTGGGCGGGAGAGGCGGCAGATACGCAGTATTTT.

There are a few counts of this clonotype. J is TRBJ1-1 and V is TRBV12-3 or TRBV12-4, with unresolved D. The length of the CDR3 is 13 residues. V gave up 6 bases and J gave up 8 bases, with 16 bases separating them. CDR3 amino acids: CASSSSPIQEAFF. Here the CDR3 DNA reads TGTGCCAGCAGCTCCTCCCCAATACAGGAAGCTTTCTTT.

This clonotype is a singleton in its sample. The V call is TRBV6-2 or TRBV6-3, the J call TRBJ2-1; D may be TRBD2 (6 bases). This CDR3 contains 13 residues. Germline V gene sequence: CDR1 MNHEY, CDR2 SVGEGT. Between the trimmed V and J ends, which lost 6 bases and 7 bases, there was a span of 13 bases. CDR3 DNA sequence: TGTGCCAGCAGCCCCGGGGGTATAAATGAGCAGTTCTTC. Amino acid sequence: CASSPGGINEQFF.

The rearrangement links TRBV6-2 or TRBV6-3 to TRBJ2-1, with unresolved D. CDR1 is MNHEY, CDR2 SVGEGT, per germline. Trimming took off 8 bases at V and 5 bases at J, with 13 bases between the two ends. This CDR3 has 13 amino acids. CDR3 bases: TGTGCCAGCCGAAGGGAAACGGACAATGAGCAGTTCTTC. It encodes CASRRETDNEQFF.

CDR3 DNA sequence: TGTGCCAGCAGCTCCCGTAGCTACAGGATTAGCAATCAGCCCCAGCATTTT. This sequence encodes CASSSRSYRISNQPQHF. V and J are TRBV28 and TRBJ1-5; D perhaps matches TRBD1 (5 bases). In germline, CDR1 is MDHEN, CDR2 SYDVKM. There are 17 residues in the CDR3. V lost 6 bases and J 0 bases, leaving 18 bases between the germline ends.

The chain uses TRBV5-6 and TRBJ2-1; D uncertain. CDR1 and CDR2 (germline): SGHDT, YYEEEE. V lost 4 bases to trimming and J lost 9 bases, with 14 bases between them. This CDR3 comprises 13 residues. The CDR3 spells CASSPTAYGEQFF. In nucleotides, the CDR3 is TGTGCCAGCAGCCCGACGGCGTACGGTGAGCAGTTCTTC.

The CDR3 nucleotides read TGTGCCAGCAGCCCAACAGGGTTGGGAAACACCATATATTTT. This sequence encodes CASSPTGLGNTIYF. The gene calls are TRBV7-9 and TRBJ1-3, with a tentative D call TRBD1 (6 bases). There are 14 residues in the CDR3. Germline values: CDR1 SEHNR, CDR2 FQNEAQ (reference sequence). The V end lost 5 bases, the J end lost 4 bases, and 12 bases lay between the germline ends.

This clonotype was seen only a few times. The CDR3 sequence: CASSLSELNTEAFF. CDR3 bases: TGTGCCAGCAGCTTATCAGAATTGAACACTGAAGCTTTCTTT. The V gene is TRBV7-6, the J gene TRBJ1-1; D unclear. V gave up 2 bases and J gave up 0 bases, with 7 bases separating them. CDR3 size: 14 residues. Germline V CDR1 and CDR2: SGHVS, FNYEAQ.

The sample holds a few counts of this clonotype. This sequence joins TRBV7-2 and TRBJ2-1, with no clear D. Germline CDR1 is SGHTA and CDR2 is FQGNSA. Trimming left V 2 bases short and J 7 bases short, with 15 bases between. This CDR3 comprises 15 residues. CDR3 nucleotide sequence: TGTGCCAGCAGCTTACGCCTCTCAAACCGGAATGAGCAGTTCTTC. Translating gives CASSLRLSNRNEQFF.

The table lists this clonotype with a few counts. The V gene is TRBV4-1, the J gene TRBJ2-5, with D unclear. V lost 1 base to trimming and J lost 4 bases, with 13 bases between them. Germline assignment: CDR1 MGHRA and CDR2 YSYEKL. The CDR3 is made up of 15 amino acids. The CDR3 DNA reads TGCGCCAGCAGCCAAGGGTACCTTGGGATAGAGACCCAGTACTTC. This encodes CASSQGYLGIETQYF.

This clonotype turned up a few times. The V and J genes are TRBV7-9 and TRBJ2-1, with D unresolved. Trimming took off 6 bases at V and 8 bases at J, with 8 bases between the two ends. CDR3 size: 11 residues. The germline CDR1 and CDR2 sequences are SEHNR and FQNEAQ (reference sequence). CDR3 amino acids: CASRQDHEQFF. The CDR3 DNA reads as TGTGCCAGCAGGCAGGATCATGAGCAGTTCTTC.